This T cell receptor (beta chain) was retrieved from a study of cytomegalovirus exposure and HLA in healthy donors (dated 2017 in TCRdb). With regard to the full study: An earlier analysis of about 530 of the donors reported 276 Gb of sequence data and roughly 120 million unique TCR beta sequences obtained from around 170 million T cells. Roughly 300 gigabases of sequencing data and 70 million to 85 million unique TCR sequences were included in an early release covering about 700 HLA-typed donors. Of the roughly 390 genotyped donors, 65% to 90% were placed in the genetic ancestry cluster associated with self-reported Caucasian donors. The study aimed to test whether cataloging public T cell receptors could reveal signatures of past pathogen exposure. The study used immunosequencing to profile the T cell repertoires of 600 to 850 subjects and linked those repertoires to cytomegalovirus serostatus. In addition to the first cohort of roughly 670 subjects, a separate validation cohort of about 120 different subjects was used. The study combined high-throughput TCR immunosequencing, statistical association of individual TCRs with disease status, and machine learning to predict cytomegalovirus infection status. In a later analysis, previously published TCR beta repertoires from 550 to 750 donors were re-analyzed and high-resolution HLA genotyping was added so that TCR occurrence patterns could be studied. In the later analysis, no new phenotypic data were used to find candidate immune exposures; instead, reliance was placed on TCR beta sequences and their occurrence across donors. An earlier analysis of 587 of the donors used high-throughput TCR beta sequencing to judge whether each TCR beta V gene segment behaved as functional or pseudogenic. Donor age, sex, ethnicity and CMV serostatus were collected together with the repertoire data. In a later genetic analysis, genome-wide SNP genotypes for about 55% of the 666 donors were used, and that subset was treated as a discovery cohort. All discovery cohort repertoires had been generated using a single sequencing platform. Both class I and class II loci were covered by HLA typing, at four-digit resolution. Typing coverage varied by locus: roughly 629-640 donors for A, B, C, DRB1 and DQB1; roughly 520 for DQA1; some 610 for DPA1; roughly 470 for DPB1. Roughly 5 DR-DQ haplotypes were handled as single units for association and clustering, since linkage in the cohort was strong. On average, roughly 250,000 unique TCR beta nucleotide sequences were sequenced per donor among roughly 430 genotyped donors of the cohort, with roughly 18% of those sequences being non-productive. The paper as a whole reports these results and caveats: In a later analysis, HLA-associated TCR beta chains showed more clonal expansion and lower generation probabilities than non-associated chains that were equally common. A group of highly shared sequence variants was considered likely to be a technical artifact of the sequencing pipeline. Specific HLA alleles were associated with 15,000 to 20,000 TCR beta sequences at a false discovery rate of 0.05 in a later analysis. An earlier analysis of approximately 570 of the donors showed that most TCR beta V segments appeared in productive rearrangements either about 90% or about 30% of the time, which broadly matched IMGT annotations. Presence/absence analyses assumed roughly uniform sequencing depth across donors, an assumption that may not hold. A few of the identified cytomegalovirus-associated TCR beta chains were confirmed in vitro to be specific for cytomegalovirus antigens. A total of some 180 TCR beta chains were listed by the study as associated with cytomegalovirus. The classifier was reported to diagnose cytomegalovirus status with high specificity and sensitivity in both the original and validation cohorts. HLA typing was unavailable for some donors at each locus, so association tests used only the typed subset. The earlier analysis of 587 of the donors excluded over 15 rarely observed V segments, including chromosome 9 orphons, because counts were too low. In a later genetic analysis, a missense DCLRE1C variant was associated with V-gene and J-gene trimming of TCR beta chains, and the association was replicated in an independent cohort. A further reported finding was that TCR beta sequences accurately predicted the HLA-A and HLA-B alleles for most subjects in the first cohort. While some public TCRs were present in many individuals, most TCR sequences turned up only very rarely across donors. In a later analysis, most CMV-associated TCR beta chains were found to appear HLA-restricted, with HLA associations seemingly driven largely by CMV exposure. It was suggested by the authors that the approach could potentially be generalized to other disease states and immunological phenotypes. According to a later genetic analysis, donors in an Asian-associated ancestry cluster had fewer N-insertions in productive TCRs than the approximately 670-donor mean. Some IMGT-functional V segments, including TRBV6-2 and TRBV6-3, could not be told apart with the 87-base-pair reads, so those segments were excluded. Strong co-occurrence of HLA alleles, especially DR and DQ, made assigning TCR associations to individual alleles difficult. The cohort was sequenced for TCR beta chains only, and without alpha or paired-chain data the features that could be detected were limited. Several of the top co-occurrence clusters appeared to be linked to parvovirus B19, influenza, CMV and Epstein-Barr virus, according to a later analysis. Linkage disequilibrium might explain the correlated functional status among segregating V segments, but an unknown experimental factor could not be ruled out. According to a later analysis, TCR association rates differed among HLA loci, with DRB1 alleles showing the most associated TCRs and HLA-C alleles showing the fewest. CMV serostatus was the only immune exposure information available for the cohort.

A note on this clone: Its cognate antigen has yet to be identified. No much larger clone is present one base from it, and per-base qualities are unavailable.

The library was prepared using the immunoSEQ multiplex PCR assay. For the multiplex PCR, a mixture combining 60 forward primers for TCR Vbeta segments and 13 reverse primers for TCR Jbeta segments was used. Amplification of the CDR3 region of rearranged TCR beta genes was performed with a multiplex PCR assay on genomic DNA. Amplified TCR beta libraries were sequenced as 87-base-pair reads on the Illumina HiSeq System. Per the original workflow: Across the 500 to 700 repertoires, a later analysis counted some 80 million unique TCR beta chains, around 11 million of which were shared by at least two donors. Raw reads were error-corrected and collapsed into unique sequences by a nearest-neighbor algorithm in which closely related sequences were merged to remove PCR and sequencing errors. V, D and J gene segments were assigned by aligning CDR3 sequences to IMGT reference sequences. For a sequence to be retained, a match of at least six nucleotides was required to both a V gene segment and a J gene segment. Rearrangements were classified as productive when the CDR3 lacked stop codons and remained in frame with V and J, and all other rearrangements were classified as non-productive. Following IMGT convention, CDR3 was defined as the stretch from the second conserved V-encoded cysteine to the conserved J-encoded phenylalanine. Sequences without an unambiguous match to a single V gene segment were excluded from the earlier analysis of about 630 of the donors. In an earlier analysis of several hundred of the donors, a V segment was called functional when productive rearrangements were above 56.7%, and segregating when the standard deviation between donors exceeded 5%. A statistical classification framework was built for diagnosing cytomegalovirus status from the catalog of TCR beta chain sequences. A later analysis assigned V and J genes by comparing TCR nucleotide sequences with IMGT/GENE-DB human TR gene sequences. Using the TCRdist pipeline, a later analysis assigned CDR3 sequences along with most-parsimonious VDJ recombination scenarios. A later analysis defined each TCR beta chain by its CDR3 amino acid sequence plus V-gene family, and excluded reads lacking a unique V-gene family. A later analysis removed several hundred highly shared, low-generation-probability nucleotide sequences to deal with suspected cross-contamination and a sequencing artifact. In a later analysis, a clonal expansion index was calculated for each public chain from normalized within-repertoire ranks of inferred template counts. Generation probabilities in a later analysis came from a VDJ recombination model fitted to out-of-frame rearrangements, and those results were checked against IGoR. In a later analysis, hypergeometric tests were used to score TCR-TCR, TCR-HLA and TCR-CMV co-occurrence, with a repertoire-size bias correction applied to TCR pairs. To estimate false discovery rates, a later analysis permuted the HLA or CMV assignments 20 times. In a later analysis, co-occurring TCRs were grouped with DBSCAN, and TCRdist sequence similarity was added when clustering was performed within HLA-allele-positive subsets. Repertoires with fewer than 30,000 or more than 120,000 public chains were left out of co-occurrence clustering, as were a handful of repertoires with anomalous nucleotide sharing. TCRdb provides this immuneACCESS table in a form limited to in-frame rearrangements. Some clones are lacking; in checked studies, under half of them reflect an unresolved V gene, and why the rest are absent is not known. V, J and clone size were drawn from that table, and D and trimming were deduced from the DNA. This sample has around 170,000 clones in its table, and roughly 78% of those were observed once. Under 2% of the sample goes to the ten largest clones.

The cohort comprised under 700 healthy bone marrow donors. At the time of sampling, all cohort members were nominally healthy, though unrecorded immune exposures were likely present. The donor was CMV seronegative and was included in the group of 352 seronegative cohort members. A peripheral blood sample was collected from each donor, and TCR beta sequencing was performed on peripheral blood mononuclear cells. Genomic DNA was extracted from the blood cell samples with the Qiagen DNeasy Blood Extraction Kit. In the germline V gene, CDR1 corresponds to MNHEY and CDR2 to SVGAGI. Deletion took 5 bases off V and 5 bases off J, with a span of 7 bases between the germline ends. Including the terminal cysteine and phenylalanine, the CDR3 comprises 13 residues. Only the CDR3 DNA stays, 39 bases, in frame from base 1.

The V gene is TRBV6-5 and the J gene is TRBJ1-6; no D gene can be assigned with confidence. Sequenced material: PBMCs. This sequence originates from a woman aged 30 to 39 in good health and CMV-seronegative. The bases read TGTGCCAGCAGTACCAGTGATAATTCACCCCTCCACTTT. This is translated as CASSTSDNSPLHF.